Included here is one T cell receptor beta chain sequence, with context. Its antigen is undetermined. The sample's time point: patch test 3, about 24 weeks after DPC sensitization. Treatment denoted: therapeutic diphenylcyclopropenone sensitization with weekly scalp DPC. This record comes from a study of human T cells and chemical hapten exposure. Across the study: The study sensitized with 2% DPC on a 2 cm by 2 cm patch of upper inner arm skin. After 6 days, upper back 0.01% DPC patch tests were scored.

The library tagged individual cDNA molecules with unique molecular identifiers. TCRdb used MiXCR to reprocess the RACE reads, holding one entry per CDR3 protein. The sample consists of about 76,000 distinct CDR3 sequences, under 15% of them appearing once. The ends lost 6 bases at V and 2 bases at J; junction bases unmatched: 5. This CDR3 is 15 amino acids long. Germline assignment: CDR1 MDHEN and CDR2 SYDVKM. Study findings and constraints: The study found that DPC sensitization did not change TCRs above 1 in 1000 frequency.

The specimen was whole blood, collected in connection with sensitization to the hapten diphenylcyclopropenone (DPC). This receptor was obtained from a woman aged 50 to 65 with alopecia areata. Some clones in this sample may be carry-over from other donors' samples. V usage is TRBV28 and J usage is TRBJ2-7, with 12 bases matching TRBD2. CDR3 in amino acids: CASSPGLAGPYEQYF. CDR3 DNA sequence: TGTGCCAGCAGCCCCGGACTAGCGGGACCCTACGAGCAGTACTTC.